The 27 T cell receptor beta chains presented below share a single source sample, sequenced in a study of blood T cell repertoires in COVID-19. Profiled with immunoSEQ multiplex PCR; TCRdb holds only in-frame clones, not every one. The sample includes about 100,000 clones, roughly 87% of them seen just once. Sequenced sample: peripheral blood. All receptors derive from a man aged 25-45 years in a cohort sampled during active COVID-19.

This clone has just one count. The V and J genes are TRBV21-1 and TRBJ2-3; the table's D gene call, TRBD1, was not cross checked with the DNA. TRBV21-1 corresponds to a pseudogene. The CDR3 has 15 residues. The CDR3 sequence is CASSKGPNSTDTQYF. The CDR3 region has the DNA TGTGCCAGCAGCAAGGGGCCTAATAGTACAGATACGCAGTATTTT.

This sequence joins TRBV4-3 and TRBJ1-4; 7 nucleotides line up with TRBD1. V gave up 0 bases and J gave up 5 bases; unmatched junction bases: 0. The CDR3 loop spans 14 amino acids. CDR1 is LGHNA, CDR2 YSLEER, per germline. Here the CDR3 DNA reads TGCGCCAGCAGCCAAGAGGGACAGAATGAAAAACTGTTTTTT. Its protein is CASSQEGQNEKLFF.

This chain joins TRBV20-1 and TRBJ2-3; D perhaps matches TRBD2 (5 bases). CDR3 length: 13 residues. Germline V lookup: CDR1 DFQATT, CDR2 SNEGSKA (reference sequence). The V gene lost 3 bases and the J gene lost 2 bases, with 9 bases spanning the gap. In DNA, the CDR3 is TGCAGTGCTAGTTGGGAGTCCACAGATACGCAGTATTTT. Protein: CSASWESTDTQYF.

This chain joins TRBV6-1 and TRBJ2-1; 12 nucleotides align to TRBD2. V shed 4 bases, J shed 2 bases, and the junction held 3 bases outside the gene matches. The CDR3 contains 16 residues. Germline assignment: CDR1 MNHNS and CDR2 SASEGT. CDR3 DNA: TGTGCCAGCAGTGGGCCTAGCGGGGGGGCCTACAATGAGCAGTTCTTC. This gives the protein CASSGPSGGAYNEQFF.

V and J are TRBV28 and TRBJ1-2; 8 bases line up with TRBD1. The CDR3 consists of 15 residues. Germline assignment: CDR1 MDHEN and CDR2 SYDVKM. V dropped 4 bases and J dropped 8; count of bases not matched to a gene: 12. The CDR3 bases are TGTGCCAGCAGTTCCTCATACCAGGGGGCGGGCGGCTACACCTTC. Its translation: CASSSSYQGAGGYTF.

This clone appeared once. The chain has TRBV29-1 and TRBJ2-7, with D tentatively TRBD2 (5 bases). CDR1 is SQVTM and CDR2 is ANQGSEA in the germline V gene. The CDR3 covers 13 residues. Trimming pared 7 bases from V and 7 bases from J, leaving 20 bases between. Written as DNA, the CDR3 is TGCAGCGCGCACCGCGGCGGGTCGGGGGAGCAGTACTTC. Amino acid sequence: CSAHRGGSGEQYF.

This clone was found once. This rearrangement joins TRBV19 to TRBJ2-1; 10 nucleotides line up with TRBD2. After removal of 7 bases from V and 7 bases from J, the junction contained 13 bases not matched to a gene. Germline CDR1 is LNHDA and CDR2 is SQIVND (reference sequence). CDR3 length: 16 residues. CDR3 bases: TGTGCCAGTAAAGCAACTAGCGGGACCACGGGGAATGAGCAGTTCTTC. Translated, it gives CASKATSGTTGNEQFF.

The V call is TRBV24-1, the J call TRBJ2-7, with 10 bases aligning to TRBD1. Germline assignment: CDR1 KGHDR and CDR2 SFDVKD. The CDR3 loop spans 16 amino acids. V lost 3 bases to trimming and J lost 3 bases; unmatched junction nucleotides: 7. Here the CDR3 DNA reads TGTGCCACCAGTGATACCGATGGACAGGGGGGCTACGAGCAGTACTTC. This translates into CATSDTDGQGGYEQYF.

The CDR3 sequence: CASSITGAAYGYTF. CDR3 nucleotides: TGTGCCAGCAGCATCACAGGGGCTGCCTATGGCTACACCTTC. V usage is TRBV7-8 and J usage is TRBJ1-2; 7 bases agree with TRBD1. The germline gives CDR1 SGHVS, CDR2 FQNEAQ. Trimming took 5 bases from V and 4 from J; bases not matched to a gene: 7. CDR3 length equals 14 residues.

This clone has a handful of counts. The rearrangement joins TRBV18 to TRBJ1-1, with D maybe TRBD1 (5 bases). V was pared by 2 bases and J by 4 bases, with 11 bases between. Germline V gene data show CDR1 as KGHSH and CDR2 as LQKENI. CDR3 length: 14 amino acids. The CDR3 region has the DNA TGTGCCAGCTCACCAGGGCAGGGTGGCACTGAAGCTTTCTTT. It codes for CASSPGQGGTEAFF.

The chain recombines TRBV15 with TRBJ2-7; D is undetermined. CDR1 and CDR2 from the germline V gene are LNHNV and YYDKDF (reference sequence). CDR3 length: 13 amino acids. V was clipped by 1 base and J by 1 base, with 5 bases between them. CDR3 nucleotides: TGTGCCACCAGCAGAGCACATTCCTACGAGCAGTACTTC. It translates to CATSRAHSYEQYF.

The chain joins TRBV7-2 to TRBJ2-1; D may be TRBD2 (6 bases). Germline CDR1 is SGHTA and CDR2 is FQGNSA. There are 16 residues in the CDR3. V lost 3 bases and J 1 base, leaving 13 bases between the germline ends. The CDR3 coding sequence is TGTGCCAGCAGCTTGGGTGCGGGGCTATCCTACAATGAGCAGTTCTTC. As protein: CASSLGAGLSYNEQFF. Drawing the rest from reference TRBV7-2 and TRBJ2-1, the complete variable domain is GAGVSQSPSNKVTEKGKDVELRCDPISGHTALYWYRQSLGQGLEFLIYFQGNSAPDKSGLPSDRFSAERTGGSVSTLTIQRTQQEDSAVYLCASSLGAGLSYNEQFFGPGTRLTVL.

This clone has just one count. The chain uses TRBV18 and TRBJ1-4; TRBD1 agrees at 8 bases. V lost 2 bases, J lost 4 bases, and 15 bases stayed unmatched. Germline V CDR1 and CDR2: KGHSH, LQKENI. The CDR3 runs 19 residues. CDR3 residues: CASSPTPRQGKLVNEKLFF. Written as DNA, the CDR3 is TGTGCCAGCTCACCAACTCCGAGACAGGGGAAACTCGTTAATGAAAAACTGTTTTTT.

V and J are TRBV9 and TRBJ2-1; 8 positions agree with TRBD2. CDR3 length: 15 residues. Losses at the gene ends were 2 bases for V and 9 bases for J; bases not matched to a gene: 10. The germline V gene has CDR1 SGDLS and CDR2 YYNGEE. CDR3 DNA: TGTGCCAGCAGCGTGACTACGGGGGGGCTGGCTGAGCAGTTCTTC. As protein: CASSVTTGGLAEQFF.

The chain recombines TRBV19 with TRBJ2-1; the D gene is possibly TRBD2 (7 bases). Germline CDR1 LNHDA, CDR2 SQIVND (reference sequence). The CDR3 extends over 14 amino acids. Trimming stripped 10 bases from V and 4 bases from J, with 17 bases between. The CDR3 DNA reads TGTGCCACCCGAGGGGGGGGAGTATACAATGAGCAGTTCTTC. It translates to CATRGGGVYNEQFF.

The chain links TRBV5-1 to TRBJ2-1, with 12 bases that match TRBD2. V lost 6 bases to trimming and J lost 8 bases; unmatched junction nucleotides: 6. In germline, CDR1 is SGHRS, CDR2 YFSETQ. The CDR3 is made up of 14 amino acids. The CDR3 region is CASTRTSGVDEQFF. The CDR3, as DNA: TGCGCCAGCACCCGGACTAGCGGGGTAGATGAGCAGTTCTTC.

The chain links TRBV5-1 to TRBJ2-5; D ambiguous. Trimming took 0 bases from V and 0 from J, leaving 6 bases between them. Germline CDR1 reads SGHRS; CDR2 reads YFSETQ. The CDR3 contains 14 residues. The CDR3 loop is CASSLASDQETQYF. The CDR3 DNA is TGCGCCAGCAGCTTGGCCTCGGACCAAGAGACCCAGTACTTC.

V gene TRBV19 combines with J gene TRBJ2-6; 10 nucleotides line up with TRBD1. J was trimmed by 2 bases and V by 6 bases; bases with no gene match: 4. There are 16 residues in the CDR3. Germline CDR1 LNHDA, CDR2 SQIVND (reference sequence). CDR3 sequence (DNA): TGTGCCAGTAGGGGACAGGGGTTCGCTGGGGCCAACGTCCTGACTTTC. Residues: CASRGQGFAGANVLTF.

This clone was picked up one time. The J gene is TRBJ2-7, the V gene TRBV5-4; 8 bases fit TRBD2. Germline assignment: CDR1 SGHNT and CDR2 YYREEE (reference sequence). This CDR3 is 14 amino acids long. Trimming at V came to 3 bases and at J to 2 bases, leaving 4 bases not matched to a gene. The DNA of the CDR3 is TGTGCCAGCAGCTCGGGGGGGCTGACCTACGAGCAGTACTTC. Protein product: CASSSGGLTYEQYF.

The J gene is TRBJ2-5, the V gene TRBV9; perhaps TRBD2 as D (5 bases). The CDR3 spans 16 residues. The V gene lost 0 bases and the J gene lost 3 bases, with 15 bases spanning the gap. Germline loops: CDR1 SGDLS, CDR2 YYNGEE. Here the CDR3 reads CASSVGYVVGEETQYF. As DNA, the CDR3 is TGTGCCAGCAGCGTAGGCTACGTGGTGGGAGAAGAGACCCAGTACTTC.

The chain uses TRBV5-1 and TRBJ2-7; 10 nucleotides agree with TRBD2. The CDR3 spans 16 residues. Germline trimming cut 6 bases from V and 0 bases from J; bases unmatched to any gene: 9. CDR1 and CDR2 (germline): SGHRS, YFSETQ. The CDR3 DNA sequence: TGCGCCAGCATCCGACTAGCGGGTGCACTCTCCTACGAGCAGTACTTC. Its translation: CASIRLAGALSYEQYF.

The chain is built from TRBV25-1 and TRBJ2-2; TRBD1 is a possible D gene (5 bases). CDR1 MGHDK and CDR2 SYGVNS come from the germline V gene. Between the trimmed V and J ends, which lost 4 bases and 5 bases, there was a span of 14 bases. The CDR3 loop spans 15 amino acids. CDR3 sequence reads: CASSAATGRTGELFF. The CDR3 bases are TGTGCCAGCAGTGCGGCAACAGGACGAACCGGGGAGCTGTTTTTT.

The CDR3 is CASSLDGRGNQPQHF. The CDR3 bases are TGTGCCAGCAGCTTAGATGGGAGAGGCAATCAGCCCCAGCATTTT. This rearrangement joins TRBV7-8 to TRBJ1-5, with D hard to call. Germline V gives CDR1 SGHVS, CDR2 FQNEAQ. This CDR3 contains 15 residues. Trimming took off 1 base at V and 2 bases at J, with 9 bases between the two ends.

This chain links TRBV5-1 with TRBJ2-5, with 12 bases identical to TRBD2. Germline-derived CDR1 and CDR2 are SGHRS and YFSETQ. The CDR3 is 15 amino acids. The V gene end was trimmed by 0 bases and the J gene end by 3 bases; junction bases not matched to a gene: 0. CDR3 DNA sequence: TGCGCCAGCAGCTTGGGGACTAGCGGGAAAGAGACCCAGTACTTC. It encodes CASSLGTSGKETQYF.

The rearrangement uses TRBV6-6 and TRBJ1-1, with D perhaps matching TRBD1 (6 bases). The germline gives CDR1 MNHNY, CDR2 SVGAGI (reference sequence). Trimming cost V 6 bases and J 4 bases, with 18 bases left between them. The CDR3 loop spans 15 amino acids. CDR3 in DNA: TGTGCCAGCAGCGAACAGGGAATGGTGGGCACTGAAGCTTTCTTT. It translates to CASSEQGMVGTEAFF.

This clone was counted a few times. CDR3 sequence reads: CASSEGRGNTEAFF. DNA of the CDR3: TGTGCCAGCAGTGAGGGCAGGGGGAACACTGAAGCTTTCTTT. The chain employs TRBV6-1 and TRBJ1-1; D might be TRBD1 (6 bases). This CDR3 has 14 residues. The germline V gene encodes CDR1 MNHNS and CDR2 SASEGT. The V end lost 3 bases, the J end lost 1 base, and 9 bases lay between the germline ends.

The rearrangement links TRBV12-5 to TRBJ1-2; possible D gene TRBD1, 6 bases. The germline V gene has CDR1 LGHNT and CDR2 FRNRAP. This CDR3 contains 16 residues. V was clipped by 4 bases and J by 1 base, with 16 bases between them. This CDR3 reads CASGYHRELVNYGYTF. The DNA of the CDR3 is TGTGCTAGTGGTTATCACAGGGAACTAGTTAACTATGGCTACACCTTC.